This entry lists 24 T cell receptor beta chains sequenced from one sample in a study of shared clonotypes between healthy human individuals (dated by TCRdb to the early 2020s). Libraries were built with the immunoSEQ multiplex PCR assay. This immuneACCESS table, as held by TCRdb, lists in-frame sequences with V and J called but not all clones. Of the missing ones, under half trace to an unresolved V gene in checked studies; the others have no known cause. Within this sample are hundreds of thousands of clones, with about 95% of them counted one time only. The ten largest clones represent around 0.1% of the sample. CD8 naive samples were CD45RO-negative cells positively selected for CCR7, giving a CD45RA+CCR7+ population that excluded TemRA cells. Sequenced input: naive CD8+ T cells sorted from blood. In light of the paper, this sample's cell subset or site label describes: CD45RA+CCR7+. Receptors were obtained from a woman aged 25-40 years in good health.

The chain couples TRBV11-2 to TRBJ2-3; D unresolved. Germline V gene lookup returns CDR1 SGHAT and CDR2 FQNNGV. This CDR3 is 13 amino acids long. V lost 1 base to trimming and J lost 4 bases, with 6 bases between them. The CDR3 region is CASSLGSPDTQYF. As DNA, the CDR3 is TGTGCCAGCAGCTTAGGGTCACCAGATACGCAGTATTTT.

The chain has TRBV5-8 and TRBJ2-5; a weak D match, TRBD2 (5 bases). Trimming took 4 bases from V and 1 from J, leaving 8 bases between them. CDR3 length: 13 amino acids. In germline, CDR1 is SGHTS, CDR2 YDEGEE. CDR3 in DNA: TGTGCCAGCAGCCGCGGGCTCCAAGAGACCCAGTACTTC. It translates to CASSRGLQETQYF.

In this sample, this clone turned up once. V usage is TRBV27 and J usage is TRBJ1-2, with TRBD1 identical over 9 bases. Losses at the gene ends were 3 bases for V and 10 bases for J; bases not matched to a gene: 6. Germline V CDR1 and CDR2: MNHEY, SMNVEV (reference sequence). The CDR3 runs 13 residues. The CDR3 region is CASSFGTGNLYTF. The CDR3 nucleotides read TGTGCCAGCAGTTTCGGGACAGGGAACCTCTACACCTTC.

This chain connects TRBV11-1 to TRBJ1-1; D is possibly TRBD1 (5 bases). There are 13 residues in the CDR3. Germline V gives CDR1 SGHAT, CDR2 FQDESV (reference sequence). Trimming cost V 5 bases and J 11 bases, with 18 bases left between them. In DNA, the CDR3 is TGTGCCAGCAGCATCGGGACCTCACCCGGGGCTTTCTTT. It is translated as CASSIGTSPGAFF.

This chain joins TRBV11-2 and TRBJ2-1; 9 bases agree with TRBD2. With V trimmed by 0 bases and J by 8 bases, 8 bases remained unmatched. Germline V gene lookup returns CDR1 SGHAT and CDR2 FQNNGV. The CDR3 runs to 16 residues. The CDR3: CASSLEAGGPSDEQFF. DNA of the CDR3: TGTGCCAGCAGCTTAGAGGCGGGAGGGCCTTCGGATGAGCAGTTCTTC.

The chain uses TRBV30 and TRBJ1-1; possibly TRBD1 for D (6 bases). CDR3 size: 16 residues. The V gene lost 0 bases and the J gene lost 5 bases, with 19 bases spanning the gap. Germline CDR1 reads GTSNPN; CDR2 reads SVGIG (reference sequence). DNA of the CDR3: TGTGCCTGGAGTGTACCCAGGGGCTGGGTCGGGACTGAAGCTTTCTTT. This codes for CAWSVPRGWVGTEAFF.

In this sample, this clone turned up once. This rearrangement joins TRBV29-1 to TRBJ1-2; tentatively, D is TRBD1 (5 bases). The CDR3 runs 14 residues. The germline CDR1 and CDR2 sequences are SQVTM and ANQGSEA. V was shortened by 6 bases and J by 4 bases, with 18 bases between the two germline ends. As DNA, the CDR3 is TGCAGCGTGCTTGTCGTTCCAGGGTCCTATGGCTACACCTTC. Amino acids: CSVLVVPGSYGYTF.

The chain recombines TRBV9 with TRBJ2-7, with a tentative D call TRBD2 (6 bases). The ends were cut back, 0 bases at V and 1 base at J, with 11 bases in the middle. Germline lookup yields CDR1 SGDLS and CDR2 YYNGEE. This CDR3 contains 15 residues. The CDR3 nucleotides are TGTGCCAGCAGCGTAGGATCAGCGGGTTCCTACGAGCAGTACTTC. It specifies CASSVGSAGSYEQYF.

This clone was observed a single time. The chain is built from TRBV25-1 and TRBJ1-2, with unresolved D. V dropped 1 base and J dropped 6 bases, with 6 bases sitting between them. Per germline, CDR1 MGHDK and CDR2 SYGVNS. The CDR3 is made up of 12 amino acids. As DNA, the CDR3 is TGTGCCAGCAGTGAATTTGGAGATGGCTACACCTTC. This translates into CASSEFGDGYTF.

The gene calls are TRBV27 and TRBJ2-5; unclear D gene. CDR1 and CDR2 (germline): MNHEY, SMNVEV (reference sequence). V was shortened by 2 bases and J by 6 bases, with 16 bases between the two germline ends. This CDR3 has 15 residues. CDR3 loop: CASSLTSPWTKTQYF. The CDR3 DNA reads TGTGCCAGCAGTTTAACTTCGCCTTGGACCAAGACCCAGTACTTC.

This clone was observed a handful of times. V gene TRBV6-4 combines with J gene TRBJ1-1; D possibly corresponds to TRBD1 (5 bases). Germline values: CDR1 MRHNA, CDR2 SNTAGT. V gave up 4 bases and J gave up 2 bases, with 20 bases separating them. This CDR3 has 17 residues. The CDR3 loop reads CASSGDNLGHGNTEAFF. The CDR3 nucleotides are TGTGCCAGCAGTGGGGATAACCTTGGACATGGTAACACTGAAGCTTTCTTT.

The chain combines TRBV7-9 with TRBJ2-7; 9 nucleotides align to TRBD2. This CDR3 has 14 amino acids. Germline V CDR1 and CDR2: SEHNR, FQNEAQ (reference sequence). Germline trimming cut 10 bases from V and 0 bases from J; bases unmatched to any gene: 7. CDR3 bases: TGTGCCATATTAAGCGGGAGGCTCTCCTACGAGCAGTACTTC. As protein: CAILSGRLSYEQYF.

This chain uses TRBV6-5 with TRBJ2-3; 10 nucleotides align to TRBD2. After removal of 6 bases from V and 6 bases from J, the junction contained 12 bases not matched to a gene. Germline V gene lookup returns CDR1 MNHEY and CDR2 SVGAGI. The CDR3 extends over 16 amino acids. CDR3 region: CASSYGLAGVRDTQYF. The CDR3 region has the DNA TGTGCCAGCAGCTACGGGCTAGCGGGAGTAAGGGATACGCAGTATTTT.

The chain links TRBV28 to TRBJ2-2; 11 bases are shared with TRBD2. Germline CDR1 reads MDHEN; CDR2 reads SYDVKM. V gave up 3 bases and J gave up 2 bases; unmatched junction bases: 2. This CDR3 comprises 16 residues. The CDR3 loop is CASSFGTSGNTGELFF. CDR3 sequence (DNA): TGTGCCAGCAGTTTCGGGACTAGCGGAAACACCGGGGAGCTGTTTTTT.

The CDR3 DNA reads as TGTGCCAGCAGTTTCGTCCCCGGACTCGCCTACAATGAGCAGTTCTTC. Its protein is CASSFVPGLAYNEQFF. This chain joins TRBV27 and TRBJ2-1; the D gene is possibly TRBD2 (5 bases). The V end lost 3 bases, the J end lost 2 bases, and 14 bases lay between the germline ends. The CDR3 has 16 amino acids. Germline lookup yields CDR1 MNHEY and CDR2 SMNVEV (reference sequence).

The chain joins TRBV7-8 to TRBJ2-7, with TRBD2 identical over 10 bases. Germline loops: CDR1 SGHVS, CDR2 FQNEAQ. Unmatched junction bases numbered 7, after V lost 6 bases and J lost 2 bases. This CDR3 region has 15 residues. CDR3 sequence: CASRGGLAGAYEQYF. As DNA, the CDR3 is TGTGCCAGCAGAGGAGGGCTAGCGGGAGCCTACGAGCAGTACTTC.

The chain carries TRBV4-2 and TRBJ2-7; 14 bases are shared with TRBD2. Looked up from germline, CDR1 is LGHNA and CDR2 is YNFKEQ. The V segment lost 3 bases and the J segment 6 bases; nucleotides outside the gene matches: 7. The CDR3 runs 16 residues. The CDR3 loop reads CASSQETGLAGVEQYF. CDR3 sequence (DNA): TGTGCCAGCAGCCAGGAAACGGGACTAGCGGGAGTCGAGCAGTACTTC.

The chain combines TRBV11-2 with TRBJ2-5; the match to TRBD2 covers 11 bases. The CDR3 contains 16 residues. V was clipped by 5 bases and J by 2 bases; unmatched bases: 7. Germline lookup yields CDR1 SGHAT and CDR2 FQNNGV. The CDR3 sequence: CASSTPGLAVQETQYF. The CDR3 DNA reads TGTGCCAGCAGCACTCCGGGACTAGCGGTACAAGAGACCCAGTACTTC.

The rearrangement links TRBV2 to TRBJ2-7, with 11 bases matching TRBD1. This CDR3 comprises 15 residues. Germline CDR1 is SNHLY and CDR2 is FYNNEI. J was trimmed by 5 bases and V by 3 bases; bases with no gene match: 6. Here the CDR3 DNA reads TGTGCCAGCAGTGACTTCCGGGACAGGGGGGACGAGCAGTACTTC. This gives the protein CASSDFRDRGDEQYF.

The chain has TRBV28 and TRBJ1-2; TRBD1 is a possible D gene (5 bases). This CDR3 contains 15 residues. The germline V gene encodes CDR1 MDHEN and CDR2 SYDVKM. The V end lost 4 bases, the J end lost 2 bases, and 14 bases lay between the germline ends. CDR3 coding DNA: TGTGCCAGCAGTTCAAAAGGCGGGACCAACTATGGCTACACCTTC. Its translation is CASSSKGGTNYGYTF.

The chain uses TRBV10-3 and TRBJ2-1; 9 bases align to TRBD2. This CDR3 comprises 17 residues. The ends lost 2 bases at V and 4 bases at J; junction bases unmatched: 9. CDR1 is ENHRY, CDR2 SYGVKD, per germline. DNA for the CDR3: TGTGCCATCAGTGAGGGACAACTAGCGGGTACTTACAATGAGCAGTTCTTC. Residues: CAISEGQLAGTYNEQFF.

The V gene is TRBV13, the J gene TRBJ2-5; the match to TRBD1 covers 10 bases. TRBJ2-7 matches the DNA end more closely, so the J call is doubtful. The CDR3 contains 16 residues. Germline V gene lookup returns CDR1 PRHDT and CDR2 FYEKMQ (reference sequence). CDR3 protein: CASSPEGTGDLHEQYF. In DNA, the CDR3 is TGTGCCAGCAGCCCGGAGGGGACAGGGGATCTCCACGAGCAGTACTTC.

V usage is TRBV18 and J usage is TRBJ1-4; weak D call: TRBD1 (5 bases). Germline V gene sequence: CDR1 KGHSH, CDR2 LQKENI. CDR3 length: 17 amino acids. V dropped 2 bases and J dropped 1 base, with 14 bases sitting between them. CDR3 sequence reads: CASSPWDHRETNEKLFF. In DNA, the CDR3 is TGTGCCAGCTCACCATGGGACCACCGGGAAACTAATGAAAAACTGTTTTTT. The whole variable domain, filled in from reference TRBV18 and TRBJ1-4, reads NAGVMQNPRHLVRRRGQEARLRCSPMKGHSHVYWYRQLPEEGLKFMVYLQKENIIDESGMPKERFSAEFPKEGPSILRIQQVVRGDSAAYFCASSPWDHRETNEKLFFGSGTQLSVL.

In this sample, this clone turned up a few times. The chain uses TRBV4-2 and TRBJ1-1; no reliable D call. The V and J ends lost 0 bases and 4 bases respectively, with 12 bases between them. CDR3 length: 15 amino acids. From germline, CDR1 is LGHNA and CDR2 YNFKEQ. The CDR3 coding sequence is TGTGCCAGCAGCCAAGACGGGATGTTCGGCACTGAAGCTTTCTTT. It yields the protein CASSQDGMFGTEAFF.